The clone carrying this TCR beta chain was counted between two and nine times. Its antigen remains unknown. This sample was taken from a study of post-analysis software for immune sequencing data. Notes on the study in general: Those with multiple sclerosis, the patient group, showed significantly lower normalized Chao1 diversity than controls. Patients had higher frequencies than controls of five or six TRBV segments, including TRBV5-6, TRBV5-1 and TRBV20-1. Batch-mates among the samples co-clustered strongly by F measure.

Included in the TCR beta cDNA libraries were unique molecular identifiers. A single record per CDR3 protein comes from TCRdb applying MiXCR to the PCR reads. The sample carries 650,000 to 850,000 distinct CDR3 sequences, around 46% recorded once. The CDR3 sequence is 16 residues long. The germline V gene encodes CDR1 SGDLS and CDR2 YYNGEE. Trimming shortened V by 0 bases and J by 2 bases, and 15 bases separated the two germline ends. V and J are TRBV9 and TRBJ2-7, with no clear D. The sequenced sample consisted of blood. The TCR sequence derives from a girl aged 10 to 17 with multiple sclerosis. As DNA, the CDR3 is TGTGCCAGCAGCGTAGCCCTCCAGTCTTTCACCTACGAGCAGTACTTC. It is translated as CASSVALQSFTYEQYF. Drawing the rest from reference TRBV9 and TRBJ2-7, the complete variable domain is DSGVTQTPKHLITATGQRVTLRCSPRSGDLSVYWYQQSLDQGLQFLIQYYNGEERAKGNILERFSAQQFPDLHSELNLSSLELGDSALYFCASSVALQSFTYEQYFGPGTRLTVT.